These 14 T cell receptor beta chains originate from one sample sequenced in a study of T cells after yellow fever vaccination. MiXCR, run by TCRdb on the 5' RACE reads, gives a single entry per CDR3 protein. The sample has 300,000 to 400,000 distinct CDR3 sequences, about 12% seen once. Sequencing was performed on CD4+ T cells sorted from PBMCs, taken 15 days after the yellow fever booster vaccination. The receptors originated from a man aged 18 to 35 who received the YFV17D yellow fever vaccine.

In this sample, this clonotype turned up a few times. The chain employs TRBV9 and TRBJ2-1; 8 nucleotides line up with TRBD1. There are 14 residues in the CDR3. Looked up from germline, CDR1 is SGDLS and CDR2 is YYNGEE. V was pared by 4 bases and J by 8 bases, with 8 bases of the junction left unmatched. The CDR3 region is CASSTGQGSYEQFF. Written as DNA, the CDR3 is TGTGCCAGCAGCACCGGACAGGGCTCCTATGAGCAGTTCTTC.

This clonotype was recorded many times. This chain joins TRBV4-3 and TRBJ1-1; D gene ambiguous. The V and J ends lost 5 bases and 1 base respectively, with 11 bases between them. Germline-derived CDR1 and CDR2 are LGHNA and YSLEER. CDR3 length: 14 amino acids. The CDR3: CASSSHGANTEAFF. The CDR3 nucleotides read TGCGCCAGCAGCAGCCACGGTGCGAACACTGAAGCTTTCTTT.

The J gene is TRBJ1-3, the V gene TRBV7-3, with D uncertain. The CDR3 contains 16 residues. The germline V and J ends were trimmed by 0 bases and 0 bases, with 9 bases remaining between them. Germline CDR1 reads SGHTA; CDR2 reads FQGTGA. DNA of the CDR3: TGTGCCAGCAGCTTAACTGGATCTAGCTCTGGAAACACCATATATTTT. Translation gives CASSLTGSSSGNTIYF.

This clonotype was picked up a small number of times. The rearrangement links TRBV2 to TRBJ2-2; D unclear. In germline, CDR1 is SNHLY, CDR2 FYNNEI. With 1 base removed from V and 1 base from J, the gap between germline ends came to 7 bases. The CDR3 is made up of 15 amino acids. Here the CDR3 DNA reads TGTGCCAGCAGTGAAGGGCTAGTGAACACCGGGGAGCTGTTTTTT. Translated: CASSEGLVNTGELFF. Full variable domain (rest looked up from reference TRBV2 and TRBJ2-2): EPEVTQTPSHQVTQMGQEVILRCVPISNHLYFYWYRQILGQKVEFLVSFYNNEISEKSEIFDDQFSVERPDGSNFTLKIRSTKLEDSAMYFCASSEGLVNTGELFFGEGSRLTVL.

The chain uses TRBV6-2 or TRBV6-3 and TRBJ2-7, with D perhaps TRBD1 (5 bases). The CDR3 covers 16 residues. Germline-derived CDR1 and CDR2 are MNHEY and SVGEGT. The ends were cut back, 2 bases at V and 6 bases at J, with 20 bases in the middle. The CDR3 is CASSYGETAPPSEQYV. The CDR3 region has the DNA TGTGCCAGCAGTTACGGTGAGACAGCCCCTCCCTCCGAGCAGTACGTC.

There are many counts of this clonotype. CDR3 loop: CSVVGGVSTDTQYF. CDR3 coding DNA: TGCAGCGTTGTAGGAGGGGTTAGCACAGATACGCAGTATTTT. The rearrangement uses TRBV29-1 and TRBJ2-3, with D tentatively TRBD2 (6 bases). V was pared by 4 bases and J by 0 bases, with 11 bases between. This CDR3 is built from 14 residues. Germline assignment: CDR1 SQVTM and CDR2 ANQGSEA.

DNA of the CDR3: TGCAGCGTTGACTCGTCGGCTCAAGAGACCCAGTACTTC. The encoded protein is CSVDSSAQETQYF. The chain uses TRBV29-1 and TRBJ2-5; D is unclear. The length of the CDR3 is 13 residues. V gave up 3 bases and J gave up 2 bases, with 10 bases separating them. Germline CDR1 SQVTM, CDR2 ANQGSEA.

V usage is TRBV20-1 and J usage is TRBJ2-7; D unresolved. The CDR3 is made up of 14 amino acids. Deletions cut 0 bases from V and 0 bases from J, with 9 bases between. The germline V gene encodes CDR1 DFQATT and CDR2 SNEGSKA (reference sequence). The CDR3 loop is CSAREDAYSYEQYF. CDR3 in DNA: TGCAGTGCTAGAGAGGACGCCTACTCCTACGAGCAGTACTTC.

This clonotype was detected only a few times. A junction end diverges from the germline sequence, so it may reflect a read error. The rearrangement joins TRBV5-4 to TRBJ1-5, with D tentatively TRBD1 (5 bases). Germline V gene data show CDR1 as SGHNT and CDR2 as YYREEE (reference sequence). This CDR3 spans 14 amino acids. CDR3 coding DNA: TGTGCCATCAGCCGGGACGGTGACAATCAGCCCCAGCATTTT. As protein: CAISRDGDNQPQHF. The full variable domain, in which reference TRBV5-4 and TRBJ1-5 provide the parts outside the CDR3, is ETGVTQSPTHLIKTRGQQVTLRCSSQSGHNTVSWYQQALGQGPQFIFQYYREEENGRGNFPPRFSGLQFPNYSSELNVNALELDDSALYLCAISRDGDNQPQHFGDGTRLSIL.

This clonotype was observed a few times. The chain couples TRBV2 to TRBJ1-1, with 11 bases aligning to TRBD1. The V gene's germline CDR1 is SNHLY and CDR2 FYNNEI. V lost 7 bases and J lost 0; bases outside the gene matches: 4. The CDR3 is 15 residues long. The CDR3 is CASTGQGAMNTEAFF. The CDR3 region has the DNA TGTGCCAGCACCGGACAGGGGGCAATGAACACTGAAGCTTTCTTT.

This clonotype was seen more than once but under ten times. The V and J genes are TRBV7-2 and TRBJ2-7, with D tentatively TRBD1 or TRBD2 (5 bases each). Looked up from germline, CDR1 is SGHTA and CDR2 is FQGNSA. V was pared by 7 bases and J by 3 bases, with 16 bases between. CDR3 length: 14 residues. CDR3 protein: CASTAGQGRYEQYF. Here the CDR3 DNA reads TGTGCCAGCACCGCTGGGCAGGGACGCTACGAGCAGTACTTC.

The rearrangement links TRBV4-1 to TRBJ2-1; D tentatively fits TRBD1 or TRBD2 (5 bases each). V lost 4 bases to trimming and J lost 8 bases, with 24 bases between them. This CDR3 is 17 amino acids long. CDR1 is MGHRA, CDR2 YSYEKL, per germline. CDR3 in DNA: TGCGCCAGCAGCCGCCTCCCAACCCCGGGACCTGGGGATGAGCAGTTCTTC. As protein: CASSRLPTPGPGDEQFF.

The chain employs TRBV20-1 and TRBJ2-1, with 7 nucleotides matching TRBD1. V trimming: 3 bases; J trimming: 5 bases; junction bases outside the gene matches: 7. This CDR3 comprises 14 residues. Germline-derived CDR1 and CDR2 are DFQATT and SNEGSKA (reference sequence). CDR3 coding DNA: TGCAGTGCTAGCCGGCCAGGGGGTCACAATGAGCAGTTCTTC. Protein product: CSASRPGGHNEQFF.

J is TRBJ1-2 and V is TRBV20-1; 9 bases are shared with TRBD1. The CDR3 is 14 amino acids. The germline CDR1 and CDR2 sequences are DFQATT and SNEGSKA (reference sequence). Germline trimming cut 6 bases from V and 2 bases from J; bases unmatched to any gene: 7. The CDR3 reads CSAPRQGVNYGYTF. CDR3 coding DNA: TGCAGTGCACCCCGACAGGGGGTAAACTATGGCTACACCTTC.